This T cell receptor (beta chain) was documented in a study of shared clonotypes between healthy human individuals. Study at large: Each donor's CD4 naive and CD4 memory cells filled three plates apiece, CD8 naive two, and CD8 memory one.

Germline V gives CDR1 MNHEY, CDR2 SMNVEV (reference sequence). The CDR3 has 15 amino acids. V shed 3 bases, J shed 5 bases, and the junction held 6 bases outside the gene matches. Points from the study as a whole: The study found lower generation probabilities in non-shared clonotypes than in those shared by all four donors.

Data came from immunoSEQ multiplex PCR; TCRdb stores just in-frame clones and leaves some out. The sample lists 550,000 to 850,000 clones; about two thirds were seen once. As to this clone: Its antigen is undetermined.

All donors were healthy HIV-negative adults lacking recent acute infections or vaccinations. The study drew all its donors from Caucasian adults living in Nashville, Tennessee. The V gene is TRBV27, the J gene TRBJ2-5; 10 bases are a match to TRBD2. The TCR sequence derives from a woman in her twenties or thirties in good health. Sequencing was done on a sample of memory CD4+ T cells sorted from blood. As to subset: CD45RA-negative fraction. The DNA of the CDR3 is TGTGCCAGCAGTTTGTCTTGGACTAGCGGTGAGACCCAGTACTTC. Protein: CASSLSWTSGETQYF.